This T cell receptor beta chain stems from a study of control samples from healthy donors and cancer patients. Germline loops: CDR1 LNHDA, CDR2 SQIVND (reference sequence). The V end lost 1 base, the J end lost 1 base, and 16 bases lay between the germline ends. The CDR3 is 17 amino acids. Method: immunoSEQ multiplex PCR; TCRdb's copy keeps in-frame clones and lacks some. The table lists 150,000 to 200,000 clones, over 85% of them singletons. Sequencing used blood. J is TRBJ1-1 and V is TRBV19; D gene unclear. This receptor was obtained from a man aged 25-45 years in good health. The CDR3 DNA is TGTGCCAGTAGTATAGTCGGGAGGACCATGAAGAACACTGAAGCTTTCTTT. It is translated as CASSIVGRTMKNTEAFF. Full variable domain (remainder filled in from reference TRBV19 and TRBJ1-1): DGGITQSPKYLFRKEGQNVTLSCEQNLNHDAMYWYRQDPGQGLRLIYYSQIVNDFQKGDIAEGYSVSREKKESFPLTVTSAQKNPTAFYLCASSIVGRTMKNTEAFFGQGTRLTVV.